The 27 T cell receptor beta chains below all came from one sample that was sequenced in a study of control samples from healthy donors and cancer patients. Libraries were prepared by immunoSEQ multiplex PCR; TCRdb keeps only in-frame clonotypes and omits some of them. Of tens of thousands of clones in the sample, over 75% were seen once. The sample was blood. The receptors derive from a man aged 45-65 years in good health.

The CDR3 DNA is TGTGCCAGCGGCGAGGACAGGGGGCATCTTTACGAGCAGTACTTC. This sequence encodes CASGEDRGHLYEQYF. V usage is TRBV6-5 and J usage is TRBJ2-7; 11 bases align to TRBD1. The CDR3 consists of 15 residues. The J segment lost 4 bases and the V segment lost 8 bases, leaving 10 bases of the junction unmatched. Germline assignment: CDR1 MNHEY and CDR2 SVGAGI.

This clone was found once. The DNA for the CDR3 is TGTGCCAGCAGTGAACTGGGGAGCAATCAGCCCCAGCATTTT. Its protein product is CASSELGSNQPQHF. The rearrangement joins TRBV2 to TRBJ1-5; no reliable D call. Per germline, CDR1 SNHLY and CDR2 FYNNEI. Trimming took 2 bases from V and 1 from J, leaving 6 bases between them. This CDR3 is built from 14 residues.

The rearrangement uses TRBV5-5 and TRBJ1-4, with D possibly being TRBD1 (6 bases). This CDR3 is 16 amino acids long. Per the germline V gene, CDR1 is SGHKS and CDR2 is YYEKEE (reference sequence). V lost 0 bases and J 4 bases, leaving 13 bases between the germline ends. The CDR3 region is CASSLGAGEGNEKLFF. CDR3 sequence (DNA): TGTGCCAGCAGCTTGGGAGCAGGGGAGGGTAATGAAAAACTGTTTTTT.

This chain connects TRBV28 to TRBJ2-1; D is unclear. This CDR3 has 13 amino acids. Trimming removed 6 bases at V and 4 bases at J, with 10 bases between. Germline CDR1 and CDR2: MDHEN and SYDVKM. The CDR3 DNA reads TGTGCCAGCAGCCCACTTTATTACAATGAGCAGTTCTTC. Its translation: CASSPLYYNEQFF.

V and J are TRBV2 and TRBJ2-5; perhaps TRBD2 as D (6 bases). The germline CDR1 and CDR2 sequences are SNHLY and FYNNEI. Trimming pared 2 bases from V and 3 bases from J, leaving 28 bases between. The CDR3 consists of 20 residues. As DNA, the CDR3 is TGTGCCAGCAGTGAATCCCTTCCTCAGGCGGGGCCGATTATAAAAGAGACCCAGTACTTC. It yields the protein CASSESLPQAGPIIKETQYF. The whole variable domain, filled in from reference TRBV2 and TRBJ2-5, reads EPEVTQTPSHQVTQMGQEVILRCVPISNHLYFYWYRQILGQKVEFLVSFYNNEISEKSEIFDDQFSVERPDGSNFTLKIRSTKLEDSAMYFCASSESLPQAGPIIKETQYFGPGTRLLVL.

This chain joins TRBV6-5 and TRBJ1-1; D is unresolved. Germline V gene lookup returns CDR1 MNHEY and CDR2 SVGAGI. Trimming pared 7 bases from V and 4 bases from J, leaving 7 bases between. This CDR3 contains 11 residues. CDR3 nucleotides: TGTGCCAGCAAAGTGGGCACTGAAGCTTTCTTT. Protein product: CASKVGTEAFF.

The chain joins TRBV7-2 to TRBJ2-3; unclear D gene. Looked up from germline, CDR1 is SGHTA and CDR2 is FQGNSA. The CDR3 has 12 residues. V lost 4 bases, J lost 10 bases, and 12 bases lay in between. In nucleotides, the CDR3 is TGTGCCAGCAGCTCCGGTATAGGAGCGCAGTATTTT. Amino acid sequence: CASSSGIGAQYF.

CDR3 amino acids: CASSPRGRATYEQYF. The CDR3 DNA is TGTGCCAGCAGCCCCAGGGGGAGGGCAACCTACGAGCAGTACTTC. The gene calls are TRBV28 and TRBJ2-7, with D perhaps being TRBD1 or TRBD2 (7 bases each). The CDR3 is made up of 15 amino acids. The ends were cut back, 6 bases at V and 2 bases at J, with 17 bases in the middle. The germline gives CDR1 MDHEN, CDR2 SYDVKM.

The chain has TRBV13 and TRBJ2-3, with D uncertain. CDR1 and CDR2 (germline): PRHDT, FYEKMQ (reference sequence). CDR3 length: 12 amino acids. V dropped 4 bases and J dropped 5 bases, with 7 bases sitting between them. This chain's CDR3 is CASSSGRDTQYF. The CDR3 nucleotides read TGTGCCAGCAGCTCCGGTAGAGATACGCAGTATTTT.

The chain carries TRBV6-2 or TRBV6-3 and TRBJ1-1, with 7 bases matching TRBD1. Trimming removed 1 base from V and 0 bases from J; junction bases left unmatched: 5. Per the germline V gene, CDR1 is MNHEY and CDR2 is SVGEGT. The CDR3 has 16 amino acids. CDR3 region: CASSYWSQGLNTEAFF. The CDR3 DNA sequence: TGTGCCAGCAGTTACTGGTCACAGGGGTTGAACACTGAAGCTTTCTTT.

The chain is built from TRBV5-6 and TRBJ2-7; 9 bases map to TRBD1. The V segment lost 0 bases and the J segment 2 bases; nucleotides outside the gene matches: 0. The CDR3 has 14 amino acids. The germline gives CDR1 SGHDT, CDR2 YYEEEE. This chain's CDR3 is CASSLGTGAYEQYF. The CDR3 bases are TGTGCCAGCAGCTTGGGGACAGGGGCCTACGAGCAGTACTTC. The full variable domain, in which reference TRBV5-6 and TRBJ2-7 provide the parts outside the CDR3, is DAGVTQSPTHLIKTRGQQVTLRCSPKSGHDTVSWYQQALGQGPQFIFQYYEEEERQRGNFPDRFSGHQFPNYSSELNVNALLLGDSALYLCASSLGTGAYEQYFGPGTRLTVT.

The rearrangement joins TRBV18 to TRBJ1-4, with D uncertain. Germline loops: CDR1 KGHSH, CDR2 LQKENI. The length of the CDR3 is 15 residues. V lost 2 bases to trimming and J lost 0 bases, with 7 bases between them. DNA for the CDR3: TGTGCCAGCTCACCAACCGCCTCAACTAATGAAAAACTGTTTTTT. Translating gives CASSPTASTNEKLFF.

V usage is TRBV4-2 and J usage is TRBJ2-1; D is unresolved. The CDR3 totals 14 residues. Trimming shortened V by 0 bases and J by 6 bases, and 9 bases separated the two germline ends. Per germline, CDR1 LGHNA and CDR2 YNFKEQ. CDR3 coding DNA: TGTGCCAGCAGCCAAGACGACTCCGGCAATGAGCAGTTCTTC. Protein: CASSQDDSGNEQFF.

This clone came up once. This chain connects TRBV20-1 to TRBJ1-4; D uncertain. The CDR3 covers 11 residues. The germline CDR1 and CDR2 sequences are DFQATT and SNEGSKA (reference sequence). The V end lost 1 base, the J end lost 8 bases, and 5 bases lay between the germline ends. CDR3 sequence (DNA): TGCAGTGCTAGAGGGTACGAAAAACTGTTTTTT. Protein: CSARGYEKLFF.

The rearrangement joins TRBV19 to TRBJ2-5; D remains unclear. CDR1 and CDR2 (germline): LNHDA, SQIVND (reference sequence). The ends were cut back, 9 bases at V and 5 bases at J, with 16 bases in the middle. The CDR3 totals 13 residues. DNA for the CDR3: TGTGCCAGCTCGGACGTGCCCGGGGAGACCCAGTACTTC. It translates to CASSDVPGETQYF.

V usage is TRBV15 and J usage is TRBJ2-5; possible D gene TRBD2, 6 bases. The CDR3 loop spans 13 amino acids. V was clipped by 5 bases and J by 3 bases, with 10 bases between them. Germline V gene lookup returns CDR1 LNHNV and CDR2 YYDKDF (reference sequence). The CDR3 nucleotides are TGTGCCACCAGCGACGGGGGAGAAGAGACCCAGTACTTC. It translates to CATSDGGEETQYF.

The chain joins TRBV6-2 or TRBV6-3 to TRBJ2-5; D gene ambiguous. The V and J ends lost 5 bases and 7 bases respectively, with 11 bases between them. Germline loops: CDR1 MNHEY, CDR2 SVGEGT. The length of the CDR3 is 12 residues. CDR3 in amino acids: CASSPPKGTQYF. CDR3 sequence (DNA): TGTGCCAGCAGTCCCCCTAAGGGGACCCAGTACTTC.

This clone was seen only once. J is TRBJ2-1 and V is TRBV2; the D gene could be TRBD1 or TRBD2 (5 bases each). Germline values: CDR1 SNHLY, CDR2 FYNNEI. The CDR3 consists of 13 residues. Trimming pared 10 bases from V and 4 bases from J, leaving 14 bases between. CDR3 sequence reads: CAKERDPYNEQFF. Written as DNA, the CDR3 is TGTGCCAAAGAAAGGGACCCTTACAATGAGCAGTTCTTC.

The rearrangement links TRBV10-3 to TRBJ2-5, with a tentative D call TRBD1 (6 bases). The CDR3 covers 14 residues. Germline CDR1 is ENHRY and CDR2 is SYGVKD. Trimming removed 2 bases from V and 5 bases from J, with 12 bases in between. The DNA for the CDR3 is TGTGCCATCAGTGAGGGGTCAGGGGTGGAGACCCAGTACTTC. Residues: CAISEGSGVETQYF.

This rearrangement joins TRBV7-2 to TRBJ2-1; TRBD2 is a possible D gene (6 bases). Between the trimmed V and J ends, which lost 4 bases and 6 bases, there was a span of 19 bases. Germline assignment: CDR1 SGHTA and CDR2 FQGNSA. The CDR3 contains 16 residues. The CDR3 DNA is TGTGCCAGCAGCTCATCCCCGGGAACTAGCCCCAATGAGCAGTTCTTC. It is translated as CASSSSPGTSPNEQFF.

This chain joins TRBV4-3 and TRBJ2-4; TRBD2 aligns across 7 bases. The CDR3 has 16 residues. Germline V gives CDR1 LGHNA, CDR2 YSLEER. V lost 0 bases, J lost 0 bases, and 2 bases stayed unmatched. CDR3 amino acids: CASSQERGSAKNIQYF. In DNA form, the CDR3 reads TGCGCCAGCAGCCAAGAGCGGGGGTCAGCCAAAAACATTCAGTACTTC.

V and J are TRBV28 and TRBJ2-1; 8 nucleotides agree with TRBD1. There are 18 residues in the CDR3. Per the germline V gene, CDR1 is MDHEN and CDR2 is SYDVKM. Germline trimming cut 4 bases from V and 0 bases from J; bases unmatched to any gene: 11. CDR3 nucleotide sequence: TGTGCCAGCAGTTCCCGGACAGGGATAAAGAGCTCCTACAATGAGCAGTTCTTC. Its protein product is CASSSRTGIKSSYNEQFF.

This chain joins TRBV10-2 and TRBJ2-5; a weak D match, TRBD2 (7 bases). CDR3 length: 14 amino acids. With 0 bases removed from V and 5 bases from J, the gap between germline ends came to 10 bases. Germline V lookup: CDR1 WSHSY, CDR2 SAAADI. In DNA, the CDR3 is TGCGCCAGCAGTGAGTCGGGGGGGCGGGAGACCCAGTACTTC. It translates to CASSESGGRETQYF.

The chain recombines TRBV7-2 with TRBJ2-1; 13 positions match TRBD2. V lost 0 bases and J lost 7; bases outside the gene matches: 0. CDR1 and CDR2 from the germline V gene are SGHTA and FQGNSA. This CDR3 has 15 amino acids. CDR3 sequence: CASSLAGLAGNEQFF. The CDR3 DNA reads as TGTGCCAGCAGCTTAGCGGGACTAGCGGGGAATGAGCAGTTCTTC.

The V call is TRBV4-1, the J call TRBJ2-7; the D gene is possibly TRBD1 (5 bases). There are 13 residues in the CDR3. Germline lookup yields CDR1 MGHRA and CDR2 YSYEKL. The V end was cut by 1 base, the J end by 3 bases, with 7 bases between. This chain's CDR3 is CASSQGGGYEQYF. DNA of the CDR3: TGCGCCAGCAGCCAAGGGGGCGGCTACGAGCAGTACTTC.

The chain employs TRBV4-3 and TRBJ2-3; maybe TRBD2 (5 bases). Trimming pared 0 bases from V and 7 bases from J, leaving 14 bases between. There are 15 residues in the CDR3. Per germline, CDR1 LGHNA and CDR2 YSLEER. The CDR3 sequence: CASSQDMSSSYTQYF. The CDR3 DNA reads TGCGCCAGCAGCCAAGATATGTCTAGCTCATATACGCAGTATTTT.

The chain has TRBV4-3 and TRBJ2-7, with a tentative D call TRBD1 (6 bases). V was clipped by 0 bases and J by 5 bases, with 14 bases between them. Germline V gene data show CDR1 as LGHNA and CDR2 as YSLEER. This CDR3 has 15 residues. Written as DNA, the CDR3 is TGCGCCAGCAGCCAAGAGGCAGGGGTTTTCCACGAGCAGTACGTC. This codes for CASSQEAGVFHEQYV.